The subject of this entry is one TCR beta chain. Priming of first-strand cDNA relied on TRAV- and TRBV-specific primers (covering alpha and beta chains). A roughly 22-cycle PCR with a constant-region primer and V-primer adapter amplified TCRs. Researchers amplified the isolated mRNA using in vitro transcription. From the reads, TCRdb called clonotypes with MiXCR, one entry per CDR3 protein. This table holds some 13,000 distinct CDR3 sequences, about 75% found once. These data belong to a study of low-dose radiotherapy and immunotherapy resistance in tumors. The CDR3 runs 14 residues. Germline V CDR1 and CDR2: SGHRS, YFSETQ. V gave up 4 bases and J gave up 5 bases; unmatched junction bases: 6. Each donor was administered nivolumab, ipilimumab, aspirin, low-dose cyclophosphamide and low-dose radiotherapy.

The V call is TRBV5-1, the J call TRBJ2-1; 7 bases line up with TRBD1. The source of this sequence is a human donor with advanced metastatic prostate, ovarian, gallbladder or colorectal cancer (not recorded which). This table probably holds off-target reads from a library built for another chain. CDR3 residues: CASSVTGPHNEQFF. The CDR3, as DNA: TGCGCCAGCAGCGTGACAGGGCCTCACAATGAGCAGTTCTTC.